Sequencing of this T cell receptor (beta chain) was carried out in a study of radiation and T cells in renal cell carcinoma. This clone has only one observation. Time point defined: blood 4 weeks post-SBRT, at nephrectomy. The treatment was: 15 Gy SBRT to primary tumor, nephrectomy 4 weeks later. V lost 10 bases and J 2 bases, leaving 15 bases between the germline ends. Germline V gene sequence: CDR1 MDHEN, CDR2 SYDVKM. This CDR3 region has 13 residues. Here immunoSEQ multiplex PCR was the method, and the copy in TCRdb shows in-frame clones only, minus some. The sample carries about 78,000 clones, 80% to 90% recorded once.

The sample consisted of blood, taken from a patient whose treatment included radiotherapy and nephrectomy. This rearrangement joins TRBV28 to TRBJ2-7; D is undetermined. The clonotype was recovered from a woman in her 70s with renal cell carcinoma. CDR3 sequence reads: CAIHPKRTYEQYF. In DNA form, the CDR3 reads TGTGCCATCCACCCAAAGAGGACCTACGAGCAGTACTTC.